This T cell receptor beta chain was found in a study of cytotoxic CD8 clonotypes in ibrutinib-treated CLL. With sequencing, the targeted depth ranged from 1 in 200,000 to 1 in 1 million T cells. Produced via immunoSEQ multiplex PCR; TCRdb's table is partial and in-frame only. The table records over 65,000 clones, roughly 72% of them present only once. Germline V lookup: CDR1 SGHTA, CDR2 FQGTGA. This CDR3 is 14 amino acids long. Unmatched junction bases numbered 6, after V lost 2 bases and J lost 8 bases. The sequencing here drew on PBMCs, taken after 12 months of ibrutinib treatment. The clonotype was recovered from a human donor with chronic lymphocytic leukemia. The V gene is TRBV7-3, the J gene TRBJ2-3; 8 bases line up with TRBD2. CDR3 sequence: CASSLGPTSGTQYF. As DNA, the CDR3 is TGTGCCAGCAGCTTAGGGCCCACTAGCGGTACGCAGTATTTT.